One sample yielded the 14 T cell receptor beta chains listed below, sequenced in a study of blood T cell repertoires in COVID-19. Generated by immunoSEQ multiplex PCR, the TCRdb table keeps only in-frame clones and is missing some. This sample carries about 210,000 clones, 80% to 90% of them seen once, and the ten largest clones take around 0.7%. The sample comprised peripheral blood. The receptors stem from a man in his forties with acute or convalescent COVID-19.

The chain links TRBV2 to TRBJ2-5; TRBD1 matches 7 bases. This CDR3 comprises 14 residues. V shed 6 bases and J 0 bases; nucleotides not matched to a gene: 4. Germline CDR1 is SNHLY and CDR2 is FYNNEI. The CDR3 DNA follows: TGTGCCAGCAGACGGGACAGTTACCAAGAGACCCAGTACTTC. It is translated as CASRRDSYQETQYF.

This clone was observed a handful of times. CDR3 sequence reads: CASSNPRGEETQYF. The CDR3 coding sequence is TGTGCCAGTAGTAACCCCAGGGGGGAAGAGACCCAGTACTTC. This chain connects TRBV19 to TRBJ2-5, with a possible D match to TRBD1 (7 bases). Trimming took 4 bases from V and 3 from J, leaving 12 bases between them. CDR1 is LNHDA and CDR2 is SQIVND in the germline V gene (reference sequence). The CDR3 has 14 amino acids.

This chain uses TRBV2 with TRBJ2-6; D not certain. Germline-derived CDR1 and CDR2 are SNHLY and FYNNEI. CDR3 size: 13 residues. The V gene lost 10 bases and the J gene lost 0 bases, with 7 bases spanning the gap. CDR3 sequence reads: CAKQNSGANVLTF. DNA for the CDR3: TGTGCCAAACAAAACTCTGGGGCCAACGTCCTGACTTTC.

The genes are TRBV5-6 and TRBJ1-5; TRBD1 matches 8 bases. CDR3 size: 14 residues. The V segment lost 4 bases and the J segment 4 bases; nucleotides outside the gene matches: 4. CDR1 and CDR2 (germline): SGHDT, YYEEEE. The CDR3 nucleotides read TGTGCCAGCAGCAACAGGGGGTGGAATCAGCCCCAGCATTTT. Protein: CASSNRGWNQPQHF.

V is TRBV7-8 and J is TRBJ1-1, with D hard to call. With 3 bases removed from V and 2 bases from J, the gap between germline ends came to 7 bases. This CDR3 comprises 13 residues. From germline, CDR1 is SGHVS and CDR2 FQNEAQ. The CDR3 sequence: CASSFRTNTEAFF. The CDR3 DNA is TGTGCCAGCAGCTTTCGCACAAACACTGAAGCTTTCTTT. Filled out from reference TRBV7-8 and TRBJ1-1, the complete variable domain reads GAGVSQSPRYKVAKRGQDVALRCDPISGHVSLFWYQQALGQGPEFLTYFQNEAQLDKSGLPSDRFFAERPEGSVSTLKIQRTQQEDSAVYLCASSFRTNTEAFFGQGTRLTVV.

This clone was recorded once. The chain has TRBV5-1 and TRBJ2-5; 10 nucleotides line up with TRBD1. The CDR3 consists of 15 residues. Germline V gene sequence: CDR1 SGHRS, CDR2 YFSETQ. Trimming cost V 0 bases and J 4 bases; bases outside gene matches: 3. The CDR3 bases are TGCGCCAGCAGCTTGGTGACAGGGGGCGTAGAGACCCAGTACTTC. Translation gives CASSLVTGGVETQYF.

V is TRBV3-1 (or the pseudogene TRBV3-2) and J is TRBJ2-5, with no clear D. The CDR3 consists of 13 residues. Germline CDR1 reads LGHDT; CDR2 reads YNNKEL (reference sequence). The germline V and J ends were trimmed by 7 bases and 3 bases, with 12 bases remaining between them. The CDR3 loop is CASTYTQEETQYF. The CDR3 region has the DNA TGTGCCAGCACCTACACGCAGGAAGAGACCCAGTACTTC.

V gene TRBV3-1 (or the pseudogene TRBV3-2) combines with J gene TRBJ1-2; maybe TRBD1 (5 bases). The CDR3 sequence is 15 residues long. The germline V gene encodes CDR1 LGHDT and CDR2 YNNKEL (reference sequence). V shed 4 bases and J shed 1 base, with 13 bases lying between them. CDR3 region: CASSPWGGSNYGYTF. For the CDR3, the DNA is TGTGCCAGCAGCCCATGGGGGGGTAGTAACTATGGCTACACCTTC.

This chain links TRBV18 with TRBJ2-2; 9 bases match TRBD1. This CDR3 comprises 15 residues. The junction had 2 bases not matched to a gene; V was cut back by 4 bases and J by 2 bases. Per germline, CDR1 KGHSH and CDR2 LQKENI. This CDR3 reads CASSLDRGNTGELFF. CDR3 nucleotides: TGTGCCAGCTCACTGGACAGGGGTAACACCGGGGAGCTGTTTTTT.

The chain links TRBV6-5 to TRBJ1-6, with D unresolved. The germline V and J ends were trimmed by 2 bases and 11 bases, with 10 bases remaining between them. This CDR3 has 13 amino acids. From germline, CDR1 is MNHEY and CDR2 SVGAGI. CDR3: CASSYLLGTPLHF. Here the CDR3 DNA reads TGTGCCAGCAGTTACCTACTAGGGACACCCCTCCACTTT.

V gene TRBV6-5 combines with J gene TRBJ2-2, with a weak D call TRBD2 (6 bases). The V gene lost 0 bases and the J gene lost 3 bases, with 11 bases spanning the gap. Germline lookup yields CDR1 MNHEY and CDR2 SVGAGI. CDR3 length equals 16 residues. The CDR3 DNA sequence: TGTGCCAGCAGTTACTCGCCGGGAGTTTACACCGGGGAGCTGTTTTTT. It yields the protein CASSYSPGVYTGELFF.

For the CDR3, the DNA is TGTGCCAGCAGCGATCGGACAGGGAATGTTGGCTACACCTTC. Translating gives CASSDRTGNVGYTF. The V and J genes are TRBV6-6 and TRBJ1-2, with TRBD1 matching 8 bases. The CDR3 length is 14 residues. With 6 bases clipped from V and 7 bases from J, the junction kept 10 bases outside the gene matches. CDR1 MNHNY and CDR2 SVGAGI come from the germline V gene (reference sequence).

In its sample, this clone was seen once. This chain links TRBV7-9 with TRBJ2-2; 12 bases line up with TRBD2. The germline V gene encodes CDR1 SEHNR and CDR2 FQNEAQ (reference sequence). The CDR3 is made up of 18 amino acids. V lost 0 bases and J lost 7; bases outside the gene matches: 9. Written as DNA, the CDR3 is TGTGCCAGCAGCTTAGCTATAGCGACTAGCGGGAGTGGCGGGGAGCTGTTTTTT. As protein: CASSLAIATSGSGGELFF.

V usage is TRBV7-2 and J usage is TRBJ2-3; no clear D. The germline V gene has CDR1 SGHTA and CDR2 FQGNSA. This CDR3 spans 13 amino acids. Trimming removed 3 bases from V and 6 bases from J, with 10 bases in between. CDR3 in DNA: TGTGCCAGCAGCTTTTCGAGTGCGGATACGCAGTATTTT. This codes for CASSFSSADTQYF.